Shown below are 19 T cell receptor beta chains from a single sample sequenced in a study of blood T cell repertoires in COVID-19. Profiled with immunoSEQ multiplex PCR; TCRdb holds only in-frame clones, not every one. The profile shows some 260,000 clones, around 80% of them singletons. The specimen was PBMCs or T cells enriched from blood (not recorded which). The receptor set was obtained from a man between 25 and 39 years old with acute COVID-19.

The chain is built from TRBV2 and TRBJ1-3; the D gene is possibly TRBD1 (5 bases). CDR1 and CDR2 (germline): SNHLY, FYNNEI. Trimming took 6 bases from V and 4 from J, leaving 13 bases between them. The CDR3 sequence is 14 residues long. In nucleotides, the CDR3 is TGTGCCAGCAGAGCGACAGAACTAGGAAACACCATATATTTT. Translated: CASRATELGNTIYF.

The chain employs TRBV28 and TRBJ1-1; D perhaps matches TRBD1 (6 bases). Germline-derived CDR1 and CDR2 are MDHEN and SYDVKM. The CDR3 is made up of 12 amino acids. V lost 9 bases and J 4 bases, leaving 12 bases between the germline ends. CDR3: CASSTGPTEAFF. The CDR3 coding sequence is TGTGCCAGTAGTACAGGGCCCACTGAAGCTTTCTTT.

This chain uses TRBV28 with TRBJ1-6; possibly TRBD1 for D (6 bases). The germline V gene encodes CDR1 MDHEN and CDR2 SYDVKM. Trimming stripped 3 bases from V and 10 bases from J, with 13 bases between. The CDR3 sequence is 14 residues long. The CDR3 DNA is TGTGCCAGCAGTTTTGTGGCAGGGGTATCACCCCTCCACTTT. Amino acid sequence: CASSFVAGVSPLHF.

Here the CDR3 DNA reads TGTGCCACCAGTGACGCGGGACTAGCCTCCTACAATGAGCAGTTCTTC. It codes for CATSDAGLASYNEQFF. The V call is TRBV24-1, the J call TRBJ2-1, with 9 bases that match TRBD2. Losses at the gene ends were 4 bases for V and 0 bases for J; bases not matched to a gene: 3. The CDR3 is 16 residues long. Germline CDR1 is KGHDR and CDR2 is SFDVKD.

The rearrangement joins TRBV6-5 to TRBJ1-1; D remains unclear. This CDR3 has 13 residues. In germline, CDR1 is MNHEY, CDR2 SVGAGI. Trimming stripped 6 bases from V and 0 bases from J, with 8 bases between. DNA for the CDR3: TGTGCCAGCAGAGACTACTTGAACACTGAAGCTTTCTTT. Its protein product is CASRDYLNTEAFF.

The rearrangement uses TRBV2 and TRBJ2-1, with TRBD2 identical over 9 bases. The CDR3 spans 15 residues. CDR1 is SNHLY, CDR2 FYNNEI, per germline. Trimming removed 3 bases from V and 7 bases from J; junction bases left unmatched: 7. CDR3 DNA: TGTGCCAGCAGTGAGGAGGCGGGGGGGGAGAATGAGCAGTTCTTC. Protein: CASSEEAGGENEQFF.

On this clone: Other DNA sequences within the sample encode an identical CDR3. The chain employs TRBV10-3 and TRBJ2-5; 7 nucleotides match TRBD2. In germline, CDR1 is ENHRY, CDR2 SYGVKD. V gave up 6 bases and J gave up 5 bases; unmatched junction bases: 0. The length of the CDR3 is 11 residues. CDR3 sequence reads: CAISGGETQYF. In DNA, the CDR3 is TGTGCCATCAGCGGGGGGGAGACCCAGTACTTC.

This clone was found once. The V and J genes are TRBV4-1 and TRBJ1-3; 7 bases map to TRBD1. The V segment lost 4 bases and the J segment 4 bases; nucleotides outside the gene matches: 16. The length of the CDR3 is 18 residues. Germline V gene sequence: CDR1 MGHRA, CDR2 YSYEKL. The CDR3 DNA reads TGCGCCAGCAGCCGAGGGACAGCATTTAACCGTTCAGGAAACACCATATATTTT. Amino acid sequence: CASSRGTAFNRSGNTIYF.

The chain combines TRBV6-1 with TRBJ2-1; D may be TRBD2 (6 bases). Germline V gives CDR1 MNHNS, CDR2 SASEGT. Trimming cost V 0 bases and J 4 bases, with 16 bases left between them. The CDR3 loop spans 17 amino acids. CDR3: CASSEAHRGAGYNEQFF. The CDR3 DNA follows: TGTGCCAGCAGTGAAGCGCATAGGGGCGCGGGGTACAATGAGCAGTTCTTC.

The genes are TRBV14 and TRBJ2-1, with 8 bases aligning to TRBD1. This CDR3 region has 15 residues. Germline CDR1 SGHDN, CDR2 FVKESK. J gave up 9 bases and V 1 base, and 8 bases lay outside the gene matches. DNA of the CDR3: TGTGCCAGCAGCCAAGTGGCAGGGGGCATGGGTGAGCAGTTCTTC. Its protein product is CASSQVAGGMGEQFF. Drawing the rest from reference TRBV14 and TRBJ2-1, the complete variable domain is EAGVTQFPSHSVIEKGQTVTLRCDPISGHDNLYWYRRVMGKEIKFLLHFVKESKQDESGMPNNRFLAERTGGTYSTLKVQPAELEDSGVYFCASSQVAGGMGEQFFGPGTRLTVL.

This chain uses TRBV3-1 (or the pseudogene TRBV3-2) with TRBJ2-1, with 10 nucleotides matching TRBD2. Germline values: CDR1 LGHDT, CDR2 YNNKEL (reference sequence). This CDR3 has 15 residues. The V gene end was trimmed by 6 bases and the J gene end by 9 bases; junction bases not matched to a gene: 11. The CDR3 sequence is CASSRQAGGRGEQFF. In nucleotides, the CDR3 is TGTGCCAGCAGTCGTCAAGCGGGAGGGAGGGGTGAGCAGTTCTTC.

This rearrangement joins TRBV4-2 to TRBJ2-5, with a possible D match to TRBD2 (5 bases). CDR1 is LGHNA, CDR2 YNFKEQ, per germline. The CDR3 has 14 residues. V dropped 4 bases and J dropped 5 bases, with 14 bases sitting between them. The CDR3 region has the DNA TGTGCCAGCAGCCTATCCCACAGAGGGGAGACCCAGTACTTC. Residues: CASSLSHRGETQYF.

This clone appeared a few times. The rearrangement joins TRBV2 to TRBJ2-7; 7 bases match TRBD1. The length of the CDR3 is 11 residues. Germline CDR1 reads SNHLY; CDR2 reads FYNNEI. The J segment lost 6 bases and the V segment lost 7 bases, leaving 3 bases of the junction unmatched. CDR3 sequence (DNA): TGTGCCAGCAAGGGGGCCGTCGAGCAGTACGTC. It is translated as CASKGAVEQYV.

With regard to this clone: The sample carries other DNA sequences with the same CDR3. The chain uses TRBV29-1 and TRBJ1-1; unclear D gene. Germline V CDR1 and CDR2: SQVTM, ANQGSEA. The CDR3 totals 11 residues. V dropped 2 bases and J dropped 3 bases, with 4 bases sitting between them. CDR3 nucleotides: TGCAGCGTTGAACGTGACACTGAAGCTTTCTTT. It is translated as CSVERDTEAFF.

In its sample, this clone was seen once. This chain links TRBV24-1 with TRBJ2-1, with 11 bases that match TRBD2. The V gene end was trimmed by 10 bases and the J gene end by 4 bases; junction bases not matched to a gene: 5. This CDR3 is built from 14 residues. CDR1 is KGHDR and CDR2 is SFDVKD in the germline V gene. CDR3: CATAGTSGYNEQFF. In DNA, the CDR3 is TGTGCCACTGCCGGGACTAGCGGATACAATGAGCAGTTCTTC.

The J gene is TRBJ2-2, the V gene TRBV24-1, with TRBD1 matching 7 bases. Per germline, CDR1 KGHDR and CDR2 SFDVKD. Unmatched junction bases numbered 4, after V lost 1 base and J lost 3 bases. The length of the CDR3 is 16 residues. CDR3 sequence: CATSDFGDSYTGELFF. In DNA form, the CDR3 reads TGTGCCACCAGTGATTTTGGGGACAGCTACACCGGGGAGCTGTTTTTT.

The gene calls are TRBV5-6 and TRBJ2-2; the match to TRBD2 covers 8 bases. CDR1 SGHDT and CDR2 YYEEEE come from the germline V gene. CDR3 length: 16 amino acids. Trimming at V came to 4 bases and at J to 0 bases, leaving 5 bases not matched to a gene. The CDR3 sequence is CASSPTSVANTGELFF. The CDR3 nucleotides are TGTGCCAGCAGCCCGACTAGCGTCGCGAACACCGGGGAGCTGTTTTTT.

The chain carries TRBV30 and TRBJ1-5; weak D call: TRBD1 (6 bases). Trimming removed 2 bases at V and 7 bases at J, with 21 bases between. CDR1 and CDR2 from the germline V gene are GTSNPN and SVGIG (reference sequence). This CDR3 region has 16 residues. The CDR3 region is CAWSPRQVGAEQPQHF. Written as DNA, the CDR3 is TGTGCCTGGAGTCCCCGACAGGTGGGAGCAGAACAGCCCCAGCATTTT.

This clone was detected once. DNA of the CDR3: TGTGCCAGCAGCTGGAGGGAGGGGAAACTGTTTTTT. This sequence encodes CASSWREGKLFF. The chain links TRBV7-2 to TRBJ1-4, with D perhaps TRBD1 (5 bases). The CDR3 loop spans 12 amino acids. The germline gives CDR1 SGHTA, CDR2 FQGNSA. Trimming cost V 4 bases and J 11 bases, with 11 bases left between them.